These 2 T cell receptor beta chains share one sample of origin, sequenced in a study of cytomegalovirus exposure and HLA in healthy donors. Primers included in the PCR were 60 Vbeta and 13 Jbeta primers. Assay used: immunoSEQ multiplex PCR; TCRdb lists only in-frame clones, some missing. This table has roughly 150,000 clones, 64% appearing once. Sequencing input: PBMCs. The receptors were gathered from a woman in her 30s in good health and CMV-seropositive.

V gene TRBV10-3 combines with J gene TRBJ1-5; D unclear. CDR3 length: 12 residues. Germline CDR1 reads ENHRY; CDR2 reads SYGVKD. The V end was cut by 3 bases, the J end by 4 bases, with 4 bases between. CDR3 DNA: TGTGCCATCAGTGATAAAAATCAGCCCCAGCATTTT. It is translated as CAISDKNQPQHF.

This chain links TRBV7-9 with TRBJ1-2; D unresolved. CDR3 size: 12 residues. Trimming took off 7 bases at V and 7 bases at J, with 13 bases between the two ends. In germline, CDR1 is SEHNR, CDR2 FQNEAQ (reference sequence). CDR3 DNA: TGTGCCAGCACCCCCGGGGTAACTGGCTACACCTTC. Its translation: CASTPGVTGYTF.